This section outlines one TCR beta chain sequence together with its context. Its antigen is currently not known. It has no much larger one-base neighbor in the sample; base qualities were not kept. This entry comes from a study of response to subunit inactivated influenza vaccine (dated by TCRdb to the late 2010s). With respect to the entire study: Deep quantitative T cell receptor repertoire profiling was used in the study to track responses to a trivalent subunit inactivated influenza vaccine. Points the paper makes about the study in general: The authors proposed that each seasonal influenza vaccination may bring in only a limited number of new T cells.

The library was made by RT-PCR. Sequencer: Illumina HiSeq 2500. Clones were called with MiXCR by TCRdb after fastp trimmed the public reads at Q25, and only in-frame beta chains were retained. Records with the same CDR3 protein are collapsed into one entry carrying the most frequent genes and DNA. For this sample the table gives about 540,000 distinct CDR3 sequences, of which less than 25% were detected only once. Roughly 2.8% of the sample lies in the top ten. The junction shows trimming of 1 base on V and 5 bases on J, plus 8 bases between the germline ends. Via the germline V gene, CDR1 is SGHNT and CDR2 YENEEA. Including the terminal cysteine and phenylalanine, the CDR3 comprises 13 residues. The retained sequence is limited to the CDR3, 39 bases, with the frame set at the first base. These sequences were also reported in another study, on T cells expressing NK-cell markers. As that second study puts it: The TCR beta cDNA libraries were made using 5'RACE template switching, a step that added both a universal primer site and unique molecular identifiers. Three sorted T-cell subsets (CD3+CD56+NKG2C+, CD3+CD56+NKG2C- and CD3+CD56-NKG2C+) from roughly 8 donors had their TCR beta-chain repertoires profiled. Among the eight sequenced donors, only one was HCMV-seronegative, while the other seven were HCMV-seropositive. In several experiments an anti-gammadeltaTCR antibody was added to restrict sorting to alphabetaTCR-expressing T cells. In roughly six donors, the dominant CD3+CD56+NKG2C+ clonotypes ranked among the top 10 CD8+ clonotypes, making up roughly 1.0-7.0% of CD8+ T cells. Those dominant clonotypes were again the most abundant among CD3+CD56-NKG2C+ cells in a few donors, at roughly 25-65%. Whether the expanded NKG2C-expressing T cell clones were specific for HCMV antigens remained unclear. The study sequenced eight donors, all healthy volunteers chosen at random: three men and five women. HCMV serostatus was determined by detecting HCMV-specific IgG in serum with a commercial ELISA kit. Peripheral blood mononuclear cells were isolated from blood by Ficoll density gradient centrifugation. Using Miltenyi isolation kits, CD4+ and CD8+ T cells were isolated from PBMC through magnetic immunoseparation. cDNA synthesis was primed from the TCR beta constant segment, followed by two successive PCR amplification steps. Sequencing of the libraries produced 2 x 150 bp reads on Illumina HiSeq 2000/2500, MiSeq or NextSeq. MIGEC was used to demultiplex reads and group reads by UMI, and MiTCR was used to assemble and quantify clonotypes. To exclude erroneous sequences, only TCR cDNA sequences supported by at least two reads were retained. Downstream repertoire analysis used the tcR package, and clonotypes were matched across fractions by CDR3 nucleotide sequence plus V segment. VDJmatch was used to annotate antigen specificity against VDJdb, with one amino acid substitution allowed in CDR3.

Recombination linked TRBV11-3 to TRBJ2-5, with no confident D gene call. This TCR was sampled from a man aged 50-60 years who received an inactivated influenza vaccine. Donor details come from another sample of the same person, matched by shared clones. Material: CD4+ T cells sorted from PBMCs, obtained 11 to 12 days after vaccination. The DNA sequence is TGTGCCAGCAGCTTAGGTGTGGCTGAGACCCAGTACTTC. The encoded protein is CASSLGVAETQYF.